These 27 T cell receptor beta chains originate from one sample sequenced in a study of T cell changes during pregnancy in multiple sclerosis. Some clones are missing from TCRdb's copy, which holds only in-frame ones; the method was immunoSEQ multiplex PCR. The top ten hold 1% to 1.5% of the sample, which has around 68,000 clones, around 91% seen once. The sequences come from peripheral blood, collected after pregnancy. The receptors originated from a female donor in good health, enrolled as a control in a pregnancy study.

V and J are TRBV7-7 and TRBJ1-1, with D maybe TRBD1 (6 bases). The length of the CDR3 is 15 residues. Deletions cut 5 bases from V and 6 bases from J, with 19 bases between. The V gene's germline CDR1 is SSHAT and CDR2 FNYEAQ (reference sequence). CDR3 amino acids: CASSRYDTGLPEAFF. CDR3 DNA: TGTGCCAGCAGCCGTTACGATACAGGGCTCCCTGAAGCTTTCTTT.

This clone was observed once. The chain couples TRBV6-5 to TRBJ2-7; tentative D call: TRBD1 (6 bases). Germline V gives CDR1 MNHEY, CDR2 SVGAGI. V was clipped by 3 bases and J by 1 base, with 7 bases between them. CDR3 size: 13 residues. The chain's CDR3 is CASSYTGSYEQYF. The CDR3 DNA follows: TGTGCCAGCAGTTATACAGGGTCCTACGAGCAGTACTTC.

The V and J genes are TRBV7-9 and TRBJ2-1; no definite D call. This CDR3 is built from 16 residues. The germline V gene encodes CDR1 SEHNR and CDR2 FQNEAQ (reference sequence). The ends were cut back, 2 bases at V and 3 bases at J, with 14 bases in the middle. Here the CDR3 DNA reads TGTGCCAGCAGCTTATCCCAGTACCCAGACTACAATGAGCAGTTCTTC. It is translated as CASSLSQYPDYNEQFF.

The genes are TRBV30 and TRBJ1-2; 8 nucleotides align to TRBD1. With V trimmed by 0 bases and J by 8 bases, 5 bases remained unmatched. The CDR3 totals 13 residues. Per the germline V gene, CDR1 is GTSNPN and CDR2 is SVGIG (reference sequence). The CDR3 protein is CAWSVQGAGGYTF. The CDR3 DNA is TGTGCCTGGAGTGTTCAGGGGGCGGGAGGCTACACCTTC. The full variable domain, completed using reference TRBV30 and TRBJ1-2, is SQTIHQWPATLVQPVGSPLSLECTVEGTSNPNLYWYRQAAGRGLQLLFYSVGIGQISSEVPQNLSASRPQDRQFILSSKKLLLSDSGFYLCAWSVQGAGGYTFGSGTRLTVV.

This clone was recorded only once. The CDR3: CASSTGGTGELFF. CDR3 coding DNA: TGTGCCAGCAGTACTGGCGGGACCGGGGAGCTGTTTTTT. The genes are TRBV6-1 and TRBJ2-2; perhaps TRBD2 as D (5 bases). Trimming removed 5 bases at V and 5 bases at J, with 9 bases between. This CDR3 has 13 residues. The germline CDR1 and CDR2 sequences are MNHNS and SASEGT.

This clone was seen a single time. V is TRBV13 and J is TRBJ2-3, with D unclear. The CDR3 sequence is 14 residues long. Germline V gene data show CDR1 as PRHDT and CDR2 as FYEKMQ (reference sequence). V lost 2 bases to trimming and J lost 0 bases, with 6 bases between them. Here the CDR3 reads CASSLRASTDTQYF. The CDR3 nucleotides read TGTGCCAGCAGCTTAAGAGCTAGCACAGATACGCAGTATTTT. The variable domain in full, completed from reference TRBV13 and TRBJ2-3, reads AAGVIQSPRHLIKEKRETATLKCYPIPRHDTVYWYQQGPGQDPQFLISFYEKMQSDKGSIPDRFSAQQFSDYHSELNMSSLELGDSALYFCASSLRASTDTQYFGPGTRLTVL.

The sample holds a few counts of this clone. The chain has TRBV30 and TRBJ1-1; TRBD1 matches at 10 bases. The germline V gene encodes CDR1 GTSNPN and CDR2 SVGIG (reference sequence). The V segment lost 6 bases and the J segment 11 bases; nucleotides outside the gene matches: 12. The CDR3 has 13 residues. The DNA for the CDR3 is TGTGCCTGTCGGGACAGGGGATCCTTTGGGGCTTTCTTT. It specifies CACRDRGSFGAFF.

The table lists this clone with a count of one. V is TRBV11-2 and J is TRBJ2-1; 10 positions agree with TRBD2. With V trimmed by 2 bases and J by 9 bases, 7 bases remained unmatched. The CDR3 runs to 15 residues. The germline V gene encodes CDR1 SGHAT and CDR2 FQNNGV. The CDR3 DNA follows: TGTGCCAGCAGCTTATTCCGAGCGGGGGGGCTTGAGCAGTTCTTC. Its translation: CASSLFRAGGLEQFF.

The CDR3: CSTPRQAFPYEQYF. For the CDR3, the DNA is TGCAGCACCCCCCGACAGGCTTTCCCCTACGAGCAGTACTTC. This rearrangement joins TRBV29-1 to TRBJ2-7; a weak D match, TRBD1 (6 bases). The CDR3 runs 14 residues. Looked up from germline, CDR1 is SQVTM and CDR2 is ANQGSEA. Trimming cost V 8 bases and J 2 bases, with 19 bases left between them.

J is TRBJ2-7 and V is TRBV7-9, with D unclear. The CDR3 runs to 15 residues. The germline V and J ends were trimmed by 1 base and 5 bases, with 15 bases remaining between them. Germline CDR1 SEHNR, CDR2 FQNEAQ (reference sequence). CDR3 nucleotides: TGTGCCAGCAGCTTAGTTCCAGGTATTGTTAACGAGCAGTACTTC. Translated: CASSLVPGIVNEQYF. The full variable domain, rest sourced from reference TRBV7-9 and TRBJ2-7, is DTGVSQNPRHKITKRGQNVTFRCDPISEHNRLYWYRQTLGQGPEFLTYFQNEAQLEKSRLLSDRFSAERPKGSFSTLEIQRTEQGDSAMYLCASSLVPGIVNEQYFGPGTRLTVT.

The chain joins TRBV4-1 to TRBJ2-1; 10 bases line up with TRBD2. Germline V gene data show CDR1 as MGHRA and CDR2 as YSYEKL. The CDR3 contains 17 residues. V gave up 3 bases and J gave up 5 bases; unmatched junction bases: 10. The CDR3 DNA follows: TGCGCCAGCAGCCAGGGGCTTAGCGGGGGGCCTAACAATGAGCAGTTCTTC. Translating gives CASSQGLSGGPNNEQFF.

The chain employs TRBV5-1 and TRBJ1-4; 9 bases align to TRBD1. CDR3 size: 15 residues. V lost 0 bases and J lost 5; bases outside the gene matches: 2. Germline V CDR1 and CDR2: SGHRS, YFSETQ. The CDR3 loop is CASSLAGTGNEKLFF. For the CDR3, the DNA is TGCGCCAGCAGCTTGGCCGGGACAGGGAATGAAAAACTGTTTTTT. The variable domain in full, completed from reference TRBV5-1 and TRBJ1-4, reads KAGVTQTPRYLIKTRGQQVTLSCSPISGHRSVSWYQQTPGQGLQFLFEYFSETQRNKGNFPGRFSGRQFSNSRSEMNVSTLELGDSALYLCASSLAGTGNEKLFFGSGTQLSVL.

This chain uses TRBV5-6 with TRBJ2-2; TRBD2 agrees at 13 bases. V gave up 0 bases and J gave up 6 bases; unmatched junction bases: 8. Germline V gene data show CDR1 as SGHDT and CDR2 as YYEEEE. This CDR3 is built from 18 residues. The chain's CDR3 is CASSLAGTSGVPAGELFF. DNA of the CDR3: TGTGCCAGCAGCTTGGCCGGGACTAGCGGGGTCCCGGCCGGGGAGCTGTTTTTT.

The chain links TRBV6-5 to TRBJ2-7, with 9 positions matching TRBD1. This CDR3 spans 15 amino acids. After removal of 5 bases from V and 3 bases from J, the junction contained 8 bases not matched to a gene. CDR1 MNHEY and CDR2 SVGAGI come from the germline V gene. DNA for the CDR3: TGTGCCAGCAGTCAACCCGGGACAGGGATCTACGAGCAGTACTTC. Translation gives CASSQPGTGIYEQYF.

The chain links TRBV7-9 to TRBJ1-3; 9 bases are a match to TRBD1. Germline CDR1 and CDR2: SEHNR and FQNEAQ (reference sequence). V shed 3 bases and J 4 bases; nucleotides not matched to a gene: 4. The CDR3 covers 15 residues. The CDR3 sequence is CASSLGTGSGNTIYF. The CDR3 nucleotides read TGTGCCAGCAGCTTGGGGACAGGGTCAGGAAACACCATATATTTT. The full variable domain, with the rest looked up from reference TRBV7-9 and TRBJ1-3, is DTGVSQNPRHKITKRGQNVTFRCDPISEHNRLYWYRQTLGQGPEFLTYFQNEAQLEKSRLLSDRFSAERPKGSFSTLEIQRTEQGDSAMYLCASSLGTGSGNTIYFGEGSWLTVV.

In DNA, the CDR3 is TGTGCCGCATCGACCCCCTCTGGCGGATACAATGAGCAGTTCTTC. Translating it yields CAASTPSGGYNEQFF. The V and J genes are TRBV6-5 and TRBJ2-1; unclear D gene. Trimming shortened V by 11 bases and J by 4 bases, and 21 bases separated the two germline ends. Germline V CDR1 and CDR2: MNHEY, SVGAGI. The CDR3 sequence is 15 residues long.

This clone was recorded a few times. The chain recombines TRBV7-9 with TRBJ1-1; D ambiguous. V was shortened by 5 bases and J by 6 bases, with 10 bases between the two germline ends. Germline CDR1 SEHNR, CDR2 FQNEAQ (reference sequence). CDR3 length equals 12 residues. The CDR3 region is CASSLTNAEAFF. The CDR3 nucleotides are TGTGCCAGCAGCCTTACTAACGCTGAAGCTTTCTTT.

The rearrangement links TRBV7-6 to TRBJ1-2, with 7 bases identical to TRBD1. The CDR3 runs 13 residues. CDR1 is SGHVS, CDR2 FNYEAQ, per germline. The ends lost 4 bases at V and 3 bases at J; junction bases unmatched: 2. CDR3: CASSSGQDYGYTF. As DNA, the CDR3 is TGTGCCAGCAGCTCAGGACAGGACTATGGCTACACCTTC.

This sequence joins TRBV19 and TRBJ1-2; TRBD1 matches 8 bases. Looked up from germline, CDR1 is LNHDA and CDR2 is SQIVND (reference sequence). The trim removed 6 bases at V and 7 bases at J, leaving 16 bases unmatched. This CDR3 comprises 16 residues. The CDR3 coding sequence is TGTGCCAGTAGCGGAACCATCCTAACAGGGGGAGGTGGCTACACCTTC. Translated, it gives CASSGTILTGGGGYTF.

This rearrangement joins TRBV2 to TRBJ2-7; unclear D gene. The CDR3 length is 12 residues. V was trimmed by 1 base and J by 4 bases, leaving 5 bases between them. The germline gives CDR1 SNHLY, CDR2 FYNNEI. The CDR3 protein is CASSEGLYEQYF. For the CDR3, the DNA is TGTGCCAGCAGTGAAGGTCTTTACGAGCAGTACTTC.

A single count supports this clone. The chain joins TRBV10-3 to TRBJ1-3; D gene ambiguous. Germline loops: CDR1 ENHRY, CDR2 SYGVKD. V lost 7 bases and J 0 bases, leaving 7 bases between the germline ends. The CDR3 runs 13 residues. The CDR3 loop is CAINRGSGNTIYF. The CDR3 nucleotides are TGTGCCATCAATCGGGGCTCTGGAAACACCATATATTTT.

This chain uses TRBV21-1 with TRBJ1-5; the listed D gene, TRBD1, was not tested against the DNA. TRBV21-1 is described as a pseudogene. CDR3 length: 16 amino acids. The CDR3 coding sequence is TGTGCCAGCAGCAAAACAGACAGGGGAGGGAGTCAGCCCCAGCATTTT. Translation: CASSKTDRGGSQPQHF.

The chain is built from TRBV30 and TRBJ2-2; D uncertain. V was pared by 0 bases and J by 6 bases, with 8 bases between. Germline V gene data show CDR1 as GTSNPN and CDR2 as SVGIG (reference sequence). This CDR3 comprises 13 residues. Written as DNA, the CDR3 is TGTGCCTGGAGTGTAGGTGGAGCCGGGGAGCTGTTTTTT. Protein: CAWSVGGAGELFF. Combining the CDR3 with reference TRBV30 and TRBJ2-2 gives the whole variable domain SQTIHQWPATLVQPVGSPLSLECTVEGTSNPNLYWYRQAAGRGLQLLFYSVGIGQISSEVPQNLSASRPQDRQFILSSKKLLLSDSGFYLCAWSVGGAGELFFGEGSRLTVL.

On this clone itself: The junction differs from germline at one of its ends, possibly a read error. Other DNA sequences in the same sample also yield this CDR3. CDR3 in DNA: TGTGCCTGGAGTGTAAGGGGTATGAATACTGAAGCTTTCTTT. It encodes CAWSVRGMNTEAFF. The chain carries TRBV30 and TRBJ1-1, with D possibly matching TRBD1 (5 bases). The CDR3 runs 14 residues. Germline V lookup: CDR1 GTSNPN, CDR2 SVGIG (reference sequence).

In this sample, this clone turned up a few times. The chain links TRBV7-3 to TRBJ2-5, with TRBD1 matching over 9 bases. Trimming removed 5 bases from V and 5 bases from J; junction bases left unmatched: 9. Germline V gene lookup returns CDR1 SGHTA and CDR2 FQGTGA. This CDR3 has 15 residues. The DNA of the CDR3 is TGTGCCAGCAGCCCCCGAGGACAGGGGTTGGAGACCCAGTACTTC. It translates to CASSPRGQGLETQYF.

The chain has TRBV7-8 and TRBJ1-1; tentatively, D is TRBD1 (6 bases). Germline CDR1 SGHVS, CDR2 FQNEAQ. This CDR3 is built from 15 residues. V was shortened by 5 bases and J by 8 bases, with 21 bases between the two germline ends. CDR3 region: CASSPPRPSTGEAFF. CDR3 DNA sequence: TGTGCCAGCAGCCCCCCTAGACCTTCGACAGGAGAAGCTTTCTTT.

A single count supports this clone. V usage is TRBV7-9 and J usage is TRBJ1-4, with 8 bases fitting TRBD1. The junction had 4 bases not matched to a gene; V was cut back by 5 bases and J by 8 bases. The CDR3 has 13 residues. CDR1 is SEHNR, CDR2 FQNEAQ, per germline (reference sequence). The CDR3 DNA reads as TGTGCCAGCAGCCCCCGGACAGGGGAAAAACTGTTTTTT. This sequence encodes CASSPRTGEKLFF.